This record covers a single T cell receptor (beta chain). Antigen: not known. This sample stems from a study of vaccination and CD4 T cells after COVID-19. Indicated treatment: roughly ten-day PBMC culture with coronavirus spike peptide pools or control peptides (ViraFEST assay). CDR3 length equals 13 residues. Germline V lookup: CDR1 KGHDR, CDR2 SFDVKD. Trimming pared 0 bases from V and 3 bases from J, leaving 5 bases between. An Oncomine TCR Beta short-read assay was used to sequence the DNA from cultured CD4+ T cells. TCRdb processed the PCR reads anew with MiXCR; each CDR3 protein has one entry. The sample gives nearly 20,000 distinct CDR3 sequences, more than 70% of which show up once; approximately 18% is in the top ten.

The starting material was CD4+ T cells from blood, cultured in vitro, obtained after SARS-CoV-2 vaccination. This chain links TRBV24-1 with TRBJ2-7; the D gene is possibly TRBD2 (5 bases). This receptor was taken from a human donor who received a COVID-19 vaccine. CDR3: CATSDLAGYEQYF. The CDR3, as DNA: TGTGCCACCAGTGATTTGGCGGGCTACGAGCAGTACTTC.